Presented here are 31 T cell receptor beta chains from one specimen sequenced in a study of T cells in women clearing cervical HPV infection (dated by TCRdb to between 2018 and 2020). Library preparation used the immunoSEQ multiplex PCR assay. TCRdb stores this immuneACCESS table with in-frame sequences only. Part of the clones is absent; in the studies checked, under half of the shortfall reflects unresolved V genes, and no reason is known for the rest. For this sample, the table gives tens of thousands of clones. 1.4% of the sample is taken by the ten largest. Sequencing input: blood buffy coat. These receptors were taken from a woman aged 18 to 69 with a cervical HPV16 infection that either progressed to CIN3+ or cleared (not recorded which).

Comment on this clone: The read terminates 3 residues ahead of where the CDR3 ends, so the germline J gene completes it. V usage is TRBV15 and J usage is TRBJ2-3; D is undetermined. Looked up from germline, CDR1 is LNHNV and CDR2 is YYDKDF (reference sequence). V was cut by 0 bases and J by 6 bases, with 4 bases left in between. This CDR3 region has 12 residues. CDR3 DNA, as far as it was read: TGTGCCACCAGCAGAGATTCGGATACG. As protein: CATSRDSDT. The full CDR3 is CATSRDSDTQYF.

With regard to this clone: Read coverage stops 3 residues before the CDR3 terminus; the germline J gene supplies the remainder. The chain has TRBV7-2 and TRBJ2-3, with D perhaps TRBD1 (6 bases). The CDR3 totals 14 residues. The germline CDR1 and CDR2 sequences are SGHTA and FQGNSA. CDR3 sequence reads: CASSPGRGWETQYF. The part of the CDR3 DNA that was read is TGTGCCAGCAGCCCCGGAAGGGGGTGGGAGACG.

The covered CDR3 bases are TGCGCCAGCAGCTTGAAGAGGACTAGCGGGGATACG. This gives the protein CASSLKRTSGDT. In full, the CDR3 is CASSLKRTSGDTQYF. The rearrangement links TRBV5-1 to TRBJ2-3, with 11 bases that match TRBD2. Read coverage stops 3 residues before the CDR3 terminus; the germline J gene supplies the remainder. V was clipped by 1 base and J by 6 bases; unmatched bases: 4. Germline-derived CDR1 and CDR2 are SGHRS and YFSETQ. There are 15 residues in the CDR3.

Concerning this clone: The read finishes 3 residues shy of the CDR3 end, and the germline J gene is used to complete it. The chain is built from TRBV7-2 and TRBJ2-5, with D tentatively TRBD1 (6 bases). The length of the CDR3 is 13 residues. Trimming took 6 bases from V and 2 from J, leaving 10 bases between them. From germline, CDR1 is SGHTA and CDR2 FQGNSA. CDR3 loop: CASSDRSQETQYF. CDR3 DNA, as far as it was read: TGTGCCAGCAGTGACAGGTCGCAAGAGACC. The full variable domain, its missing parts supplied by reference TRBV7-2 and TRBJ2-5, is GAGVSQSPSNKVTEKGKDVELRCDPISGHTALYWYRQSLGQGLEFLIYFQGNSAPDKSGLPSDRFSAERTGGSVSTLTIQRTQQEDSAVYLCASSDRSQETQYFGPGTRLLVL.

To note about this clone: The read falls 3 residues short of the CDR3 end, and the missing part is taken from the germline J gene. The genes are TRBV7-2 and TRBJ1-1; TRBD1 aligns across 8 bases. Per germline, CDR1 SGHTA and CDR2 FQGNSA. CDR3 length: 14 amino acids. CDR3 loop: CASSLDWTGSAAFF. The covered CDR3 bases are TGTGCCAGCAGCTTAGATTGGACAGGGAGTGCG.

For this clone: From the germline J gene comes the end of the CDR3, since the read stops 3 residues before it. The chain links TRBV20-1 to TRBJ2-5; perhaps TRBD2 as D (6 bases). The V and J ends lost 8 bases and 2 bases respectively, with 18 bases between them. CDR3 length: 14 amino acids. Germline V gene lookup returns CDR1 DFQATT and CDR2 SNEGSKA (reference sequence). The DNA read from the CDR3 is TGCAGTATGAGTTTAGCGGACTTACAAGAGACC. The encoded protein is CSMSLADLQET. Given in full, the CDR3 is CSMSLADLQETQYF.

The CDR3 reads CASLIGQGAFEQYF. The CDR3 bases that were read are TGTGCCAGCCTAATCGGACAGGGGGCATTCGAG. This chain connects TRBV2 to TRBJ2-7; 11 bases fit TRBD1. The missing CDR3 end, 3 residues past where the read stops, is filled in from the germline J gene. This CDR3 region has 14 residues. Germline V gene data show CDR1 as SNHLY and CDR2 as FYNNEI. After removal of 8 bases from V and 6 bases from J, the junction contained 9 bases not matched to a gene.

The sequenced part of the CDR3 DNA is TGTGCCAGCAGGGGCGGGCTAGCGGGGGATACG. It specifies CASRGGLAGDT. The entire CDR3 is CASRGGLAGDTQYF. This chain links TRBV2 with TRBJ2-3; 9 nucleotides agree with TRBD2. With the read ending 3 residues before the CDR3 end, the germline J gene is used to fill in that end. V trimming: 6 bases; J trimming: 6 bases; junction bases outside the gene matches: 7. The germline V gene encodes CDR1 SNHLY and CDR2 FYNNEI. This CDR3 has 14 residues. Based on the CDR3 plus reference TRBV2 and TRBJ2-3, the full variable domain is EPEVTQTPSHQVTQMGQEVILRCVPISNHLYFYWYRQILGQKVEFLVSFYNNEISEKSEIFDDQFSVERPDGSNFTLKIRSTKLEDSAMYFCASRGGLAGDTQYFGPGTRLTVL.

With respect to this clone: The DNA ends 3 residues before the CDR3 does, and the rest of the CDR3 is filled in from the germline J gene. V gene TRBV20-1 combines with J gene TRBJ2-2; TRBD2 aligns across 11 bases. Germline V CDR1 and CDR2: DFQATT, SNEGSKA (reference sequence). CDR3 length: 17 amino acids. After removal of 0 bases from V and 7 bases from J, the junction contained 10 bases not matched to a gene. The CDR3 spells CSARDRSSGGRGGELFF. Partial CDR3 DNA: TGCAGTGCTAGAGATCGGTCTAGCGGGGGGCGGGGCGGGGAG.

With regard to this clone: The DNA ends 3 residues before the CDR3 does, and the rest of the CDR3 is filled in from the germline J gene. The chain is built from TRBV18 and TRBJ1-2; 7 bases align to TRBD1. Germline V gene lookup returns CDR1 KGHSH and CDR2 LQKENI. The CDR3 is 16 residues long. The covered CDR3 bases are TGTGCCAGCTCCCGCGACCGGGACAGAGGTGTCGGGGAC. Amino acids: CASSRDRDRGVGD. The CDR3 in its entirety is CASSRDRDRGVGDYTF.

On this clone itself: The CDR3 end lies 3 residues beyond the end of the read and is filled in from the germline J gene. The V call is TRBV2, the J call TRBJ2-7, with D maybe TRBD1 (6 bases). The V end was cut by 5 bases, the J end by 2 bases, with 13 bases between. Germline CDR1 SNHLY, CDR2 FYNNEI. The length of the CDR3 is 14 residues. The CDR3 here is CASSNREIPYEQYF. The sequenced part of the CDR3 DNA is TGTGCCAGCAGTAACAGGGAAATCCCCTACGAG.

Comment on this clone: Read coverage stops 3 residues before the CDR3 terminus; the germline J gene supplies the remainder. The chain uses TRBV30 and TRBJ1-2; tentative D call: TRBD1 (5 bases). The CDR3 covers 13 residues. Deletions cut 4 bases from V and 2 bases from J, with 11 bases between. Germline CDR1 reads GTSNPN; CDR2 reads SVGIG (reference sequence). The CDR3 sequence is CAWTGMRNYGYTF. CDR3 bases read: TGTGCCTGGACAGGGATGAGGAACTATGGC.

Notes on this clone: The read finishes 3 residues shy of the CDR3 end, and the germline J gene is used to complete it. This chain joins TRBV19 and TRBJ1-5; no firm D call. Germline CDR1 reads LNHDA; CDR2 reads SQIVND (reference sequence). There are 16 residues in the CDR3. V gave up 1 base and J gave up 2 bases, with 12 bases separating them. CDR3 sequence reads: CASSIGGLLGNQPQHF. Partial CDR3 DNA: TGTGCCAGTAGTATAGGTGGGCTGTTGGGCAATCAGCCC.

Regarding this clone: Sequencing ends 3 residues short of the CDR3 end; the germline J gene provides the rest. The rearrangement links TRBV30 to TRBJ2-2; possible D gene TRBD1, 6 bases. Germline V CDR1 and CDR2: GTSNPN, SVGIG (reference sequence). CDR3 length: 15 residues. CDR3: CAWSLHIWGHSPLFF. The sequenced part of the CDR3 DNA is TGTGCCTGGAGTTTGCACATTTGGGGGCACTCACCG.

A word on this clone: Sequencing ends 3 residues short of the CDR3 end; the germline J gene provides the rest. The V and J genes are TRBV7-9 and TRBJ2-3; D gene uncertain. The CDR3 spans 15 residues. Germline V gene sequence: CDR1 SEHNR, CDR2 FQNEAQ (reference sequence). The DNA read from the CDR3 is TGTGCCAGCAGCTTAGCCGGCGCAGCCCTAGAGACG. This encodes CASSLAGAALET. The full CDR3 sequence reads CASSLAGAALETQYF.

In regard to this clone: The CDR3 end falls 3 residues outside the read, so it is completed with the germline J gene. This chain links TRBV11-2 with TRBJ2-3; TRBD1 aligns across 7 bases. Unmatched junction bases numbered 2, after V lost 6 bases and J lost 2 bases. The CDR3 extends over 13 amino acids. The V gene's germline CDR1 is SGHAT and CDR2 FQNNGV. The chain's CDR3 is CASRTGSTDTQYF. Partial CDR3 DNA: TGTGCCAGCAGGACAGGGTCCACAGATACG.

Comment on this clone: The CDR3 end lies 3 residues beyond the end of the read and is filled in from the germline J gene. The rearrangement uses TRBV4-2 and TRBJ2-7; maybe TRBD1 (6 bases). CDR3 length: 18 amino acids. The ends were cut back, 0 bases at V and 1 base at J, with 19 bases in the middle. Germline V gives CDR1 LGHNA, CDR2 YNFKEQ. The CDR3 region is CASSQDDNGPGQSYEQYF. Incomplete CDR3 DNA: TGTGCCAGCAGCCAAGATGATAATGGTCCCGGACAGTCCTACGAG.

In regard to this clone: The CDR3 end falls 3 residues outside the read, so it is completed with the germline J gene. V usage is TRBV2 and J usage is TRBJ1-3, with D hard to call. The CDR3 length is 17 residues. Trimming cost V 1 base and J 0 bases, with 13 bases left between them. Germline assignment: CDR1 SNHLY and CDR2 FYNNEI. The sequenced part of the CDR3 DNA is TGTGCCAGCAGTGAAGGAGCCAGGTTTCTCTCTGGAAACACC. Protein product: CASSEGARFLSGNT. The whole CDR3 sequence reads CASSEGARFLSGNTIYF.

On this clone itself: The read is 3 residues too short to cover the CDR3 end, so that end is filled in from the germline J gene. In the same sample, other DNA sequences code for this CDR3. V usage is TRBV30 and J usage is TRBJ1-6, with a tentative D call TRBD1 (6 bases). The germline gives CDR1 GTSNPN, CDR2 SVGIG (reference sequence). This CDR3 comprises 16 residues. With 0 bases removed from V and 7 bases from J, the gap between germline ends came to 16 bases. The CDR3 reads CAWSVLRGAGNSPLHF. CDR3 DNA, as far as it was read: TGTGCCTGGAGTGTACTTCGGGGGGCAGGGAATTCACCC.

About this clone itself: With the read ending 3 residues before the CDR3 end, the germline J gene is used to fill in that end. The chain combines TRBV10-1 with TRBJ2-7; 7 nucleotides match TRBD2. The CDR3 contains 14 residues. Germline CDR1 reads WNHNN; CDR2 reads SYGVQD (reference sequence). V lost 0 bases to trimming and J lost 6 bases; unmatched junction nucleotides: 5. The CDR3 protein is CASSESGSGGEQYF. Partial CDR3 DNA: TGCGCCAGCAGTGAGTCGGGCTCGGGGGGCGAG.

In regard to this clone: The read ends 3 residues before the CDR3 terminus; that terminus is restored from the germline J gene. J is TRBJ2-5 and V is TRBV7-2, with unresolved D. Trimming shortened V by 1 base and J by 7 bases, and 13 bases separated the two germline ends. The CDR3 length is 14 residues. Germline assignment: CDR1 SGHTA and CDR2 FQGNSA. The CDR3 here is CASSLEFSKGTQYF. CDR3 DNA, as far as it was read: TGTGCCAGCAGCTTAGAGTTCTCCAAAGGGACC.

Partial CDR3 DNA: TGCAGCGTAGCCCATACAGGGGTCGAAAAGACC. Translation gives CSVAHTGVEKT. The CDR3, in full, reads CSVAHTGVEKTQYF. This chain connects TRBV29-1 to TRBJ2-5; TRBD1 aligns across 7 bases. The read gets to within 3 residues of the CDR3 end, and the germline J gene fills in the rest. Unmatched junction bases numbered 13, after V lost 6 bases and J lost 6 bases. The CDR3 covers 14 residues. Germline V gene data show CDR1 as SQVTM and CDR2 as ANQGSEA.

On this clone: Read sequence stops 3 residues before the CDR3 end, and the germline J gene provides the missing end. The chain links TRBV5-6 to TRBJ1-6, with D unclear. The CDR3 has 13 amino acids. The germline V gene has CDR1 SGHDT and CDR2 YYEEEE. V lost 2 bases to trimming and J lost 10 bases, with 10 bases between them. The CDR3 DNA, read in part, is TGTGCCAGCAGCTTAGGTCCGGGGTCACCC. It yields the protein CASSLGPGSP. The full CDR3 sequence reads CASSLGPGSPLHF.

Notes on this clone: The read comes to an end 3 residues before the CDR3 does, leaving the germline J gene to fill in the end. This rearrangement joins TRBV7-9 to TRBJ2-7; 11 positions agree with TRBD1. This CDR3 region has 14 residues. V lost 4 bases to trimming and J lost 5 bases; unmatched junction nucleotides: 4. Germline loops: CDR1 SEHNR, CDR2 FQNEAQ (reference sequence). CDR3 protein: CASSSRTGGDEQYF. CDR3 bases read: TGTGCCAGCAGCTCTCGGACAGGGGGCGACGAG.

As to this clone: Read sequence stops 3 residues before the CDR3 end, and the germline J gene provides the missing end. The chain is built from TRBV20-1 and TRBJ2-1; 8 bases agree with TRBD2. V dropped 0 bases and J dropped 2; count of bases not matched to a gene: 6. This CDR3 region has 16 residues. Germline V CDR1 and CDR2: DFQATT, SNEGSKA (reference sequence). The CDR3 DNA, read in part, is TGCAGTGCTAGAGACCCAAGCGGGGGAGCCTACAATGAG. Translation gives CSARDPSGGAYNE. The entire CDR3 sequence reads CSARDPSGGAYNEQFF.

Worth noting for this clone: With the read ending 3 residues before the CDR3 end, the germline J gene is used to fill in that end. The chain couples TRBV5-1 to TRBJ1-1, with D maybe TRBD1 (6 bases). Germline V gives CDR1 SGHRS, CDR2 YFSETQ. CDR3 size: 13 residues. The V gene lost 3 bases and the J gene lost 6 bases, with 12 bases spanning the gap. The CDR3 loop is CASSSGAGAEAFF. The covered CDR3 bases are TGCGCCAGCAGCTCCGGGGCAGGGGCTGAA.

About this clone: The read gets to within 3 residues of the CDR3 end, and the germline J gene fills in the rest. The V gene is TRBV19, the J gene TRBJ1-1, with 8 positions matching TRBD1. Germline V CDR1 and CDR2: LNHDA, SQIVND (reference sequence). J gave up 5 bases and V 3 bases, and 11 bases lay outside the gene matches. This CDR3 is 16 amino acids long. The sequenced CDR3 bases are TGTGCCAGTAGTATTTTAGGACAGGGTCGAGGAACTGAA. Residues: CASSILGQGRGTE. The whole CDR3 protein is CASSILGQGRGTEAFF.

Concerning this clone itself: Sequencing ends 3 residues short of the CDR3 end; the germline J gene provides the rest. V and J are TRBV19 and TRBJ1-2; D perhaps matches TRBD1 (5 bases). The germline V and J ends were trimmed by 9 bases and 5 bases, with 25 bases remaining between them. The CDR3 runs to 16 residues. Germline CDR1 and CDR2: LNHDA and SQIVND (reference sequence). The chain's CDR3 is CASKGNVLGPRYGYTF. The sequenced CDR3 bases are TGTGCCAGCAAGGGGAATGTGCTGGGGCCTCGGTATGGC.

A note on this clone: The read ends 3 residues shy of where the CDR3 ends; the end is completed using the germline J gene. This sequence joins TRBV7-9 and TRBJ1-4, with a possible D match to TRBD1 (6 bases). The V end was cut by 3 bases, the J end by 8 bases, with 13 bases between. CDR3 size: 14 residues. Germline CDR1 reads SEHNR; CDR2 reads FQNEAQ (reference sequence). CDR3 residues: CASSFSPGAEKLFF. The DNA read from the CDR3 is TGTGCCAGCAGCTTCTCCCCAGGGGCAGAAAAA.

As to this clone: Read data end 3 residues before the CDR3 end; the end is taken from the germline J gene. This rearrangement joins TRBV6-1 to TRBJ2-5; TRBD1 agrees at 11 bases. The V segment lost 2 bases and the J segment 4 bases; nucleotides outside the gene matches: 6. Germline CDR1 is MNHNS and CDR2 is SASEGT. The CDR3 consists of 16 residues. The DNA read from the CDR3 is TGTGCCAGCAGTGAATCAGGACAGGGGGCAGGAGAGACC. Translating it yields CASSESGQGAGET. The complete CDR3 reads CASSESGQGAGETQYF.

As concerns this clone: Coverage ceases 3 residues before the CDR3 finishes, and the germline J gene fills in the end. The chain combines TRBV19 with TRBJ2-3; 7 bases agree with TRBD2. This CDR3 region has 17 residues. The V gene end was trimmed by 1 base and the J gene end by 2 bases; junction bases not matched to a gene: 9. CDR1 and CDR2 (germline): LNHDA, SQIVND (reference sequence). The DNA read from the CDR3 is TGTGCCAGTAGTATAGGGTTGGGGCGGGGGAACACAGATACG. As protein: CASSIGLGRGNTDT. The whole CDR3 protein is CASSIGLGRGNTDTQYF.